This T cell receptor (beta chain) was obtained from a study of CD8 T cells in ankylosing spondylitis. Study-level results: The study identified a TCR beta motif of fewer than 10 highly homologous variants that appeared characteristic of ankylosing spondylitis blood. Certain motif variants had earlier been reported in reactive arthritis synovial fluid and blood. Researchers reportedly found disease-linked clones significantly enriched in matched ankylosing spondylitis synovial fluid.

This clonotype has just a few counts. Antigen unknown. It was by quantitative 5'-RACE with molecular barcodes that TCR beta libraries were made. A single record per CDR3 protein comes from TCRdb applying MiXCR to the 5' RACE reads. The data show roughly 150,000 distinct CDR3 sequences, around a tenth seen once. The CDR3 extends over 13 amino acids. With 5 bases removed from V and 6 bases from J, the gap between germline ends came to 10 bases. Germline CDR1 is SGHAT and CDR2 is FQNNGV. The sequence was collected from a female donor with ankylosing spondylitis or in good health (not recorded which). V is TRBV11-2 and J is TRBJ2-2; D not certain. Sequenced input: blood, either unsorted or a sorted T cell fraction (not recorded which). The CDR3 protein is CASSGIRAGELFF. CDR3 bases: TGTGCCAGCAGCGGGATCCGGGCCGGGGAGCTGTTTTTT.